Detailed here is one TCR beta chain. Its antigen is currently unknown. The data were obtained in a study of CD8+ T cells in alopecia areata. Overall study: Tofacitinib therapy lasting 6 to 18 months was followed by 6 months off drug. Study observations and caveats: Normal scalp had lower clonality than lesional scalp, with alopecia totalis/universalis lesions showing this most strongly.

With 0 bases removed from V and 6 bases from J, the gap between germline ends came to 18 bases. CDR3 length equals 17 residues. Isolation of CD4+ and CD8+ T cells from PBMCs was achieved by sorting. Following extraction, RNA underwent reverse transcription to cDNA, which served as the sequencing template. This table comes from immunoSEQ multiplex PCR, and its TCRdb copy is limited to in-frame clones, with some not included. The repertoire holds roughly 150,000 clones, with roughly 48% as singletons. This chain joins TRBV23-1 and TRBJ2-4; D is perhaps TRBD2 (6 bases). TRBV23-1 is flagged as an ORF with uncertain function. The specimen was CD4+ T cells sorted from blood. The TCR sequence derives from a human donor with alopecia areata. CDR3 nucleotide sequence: TGCGCCAGCAGTCAATCAGGGAGGAGGGGTGGAGGAAACATTCAGTACTTC. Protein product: CASSQSGRRGGGNIQYF.